These 4 T cell receptor beta chains were sequenced from one sample in a study of identical twins. TCRdb re-called the 5' RACE reads through MiXCR, storing one row per CDR3 protein. The data contain 400,000 to 500,000 distinct CDR3 sequences, approximately 17% of them singletons. Source material: naive T cells sorted from blood. Receptors were obtained from a man aged 45-60 years in good health.

This clonotype was seen repeatedly, ten times or more. The chain has TRBV9 and TRBJ2-5; 8 bases are shared with TRBD2. Germline trimming cut 5 bases from V and 4 bases from J; bases unmatched to any gene: 16. From germline, CDR1 is SGDLS and CDR2 YYNGEE. The CDR3 totals 17 residues. The CDR3 loop reads CASSQSGSPQTRETQYF. The DNA of the CDR3 is TGTGCCAGCAGTCAAAGCGGGAGCCCCCAAACGAGAGAGACCCAGTACTTC.

This clonotype was seen only a few times. This chain links TRBV5-4 with TRBJ1-2, with a possible D match to TRBD1 (6 bases). The CDR3 extends over 13 amino acids. V was clipped by 4 bases and J by 2 bases, with 9 bases between them. CDR1 and CDR2 from the germline V gene are SGHNT and YYREEE (reference sequence). The DNA of the CDR3 is TGTGCCAGCAGCAAAACAGGGAACTATGGCTACACCTTC. It yields the protein CASSKTGNYGYTF.

This clonotype was recorded a few times. A much larger clone lies a single base off, so this may be a read error. The chain uses TRBV5-1 and TRBJ2-7; 11 bases are a match to TRBD1. Germline trimming cut 4 bases from V and 2 bases from J; bases unmatched to any gene: 5. Germline V lookup: CDR1 SGHRS, CDR2 YFSETQ. The CDR3 is 15 amino acids. CDR3 protein: CASSAGQGATYEQYF. The CDR3 DNA is TGCGCCAGCAGCGCCGGACAGGGGGCCACCTACGAGCAGTACTTC. Supplemented by reference TRBV5-1 and TRBJ2-7, the full variable domain reads KAGVTQTPRYLIKTRGQQVTLSCSPISGHRSVSWYQQTPGQGLQFLFEYFSETQRNKGNFPGRFSGRQFSNSRSEMNVSTLELGDSALYLCASSAGQGATYEQYFGPGTRLTVT.

The chain employs TRBV6-2 or TRBV6-3 and TRBJ2-1; D is perhaps TRBD2 (5 bases). Between the trimmed V and J ends, which lost 4 bases and 2 bases, there was a span of 9 bases. Germline V gene sequence: CDR1 MNHEY, CDR2 SVGEGT. The CDR3 is 14 amino acids. In DNA form, the CDR3 reads TGTGCCAGCAGTTTAGCGACCGCCTACAATGAGCAGTTCTTC. Amino acids: CASSLATAYNEQFF.